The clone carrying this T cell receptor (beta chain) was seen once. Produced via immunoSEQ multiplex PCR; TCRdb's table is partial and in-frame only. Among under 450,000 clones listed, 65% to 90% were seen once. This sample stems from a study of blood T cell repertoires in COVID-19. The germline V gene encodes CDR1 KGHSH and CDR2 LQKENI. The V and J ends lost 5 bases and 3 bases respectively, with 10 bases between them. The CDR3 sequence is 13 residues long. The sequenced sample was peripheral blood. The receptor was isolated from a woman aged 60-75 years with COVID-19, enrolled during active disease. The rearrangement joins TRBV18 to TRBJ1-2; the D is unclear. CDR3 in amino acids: CASSTREDYGYTF. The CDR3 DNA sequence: TGTGCCAGCTCAACCCGGGAGGACTATGGCTACACCTTC.